The source of this TCR beta chain is a study of cytomegalovirus exposure and HLA in healthy donors. Points from the study as a whole: The study labeled around 160 TCR beta chains cytomegalovirus-associated. Several of the most significant clusters were apparently associated with common viral pathogens in a later analysis.

PCR used 60 Vbeta primers and 13 Jbeta primers. Sequencing was performed with immunoSEQ multiplex PCR; in TCRdb, only in-frame clones are kept and a portion is missing. There are fewer than 110,000 clones in the sample; roughly 82% occur only once, and 2% to 3% lies in the top ten. Of note for this clone: The antigen is undetermined.

CDR1 is MGHDK, CDR2 SYGVNS, per germline. This CDR3 comprises 16 residues. Trimming stripped 3 bases from V and 9 bases from J, with 23 bases between. This sequence was found in a man aged 25 to 40 in good health and CMV-seropositive. The sequencing input was PBMCs. This chain connects TRBV25-1 to TRBJ1-2; possibly TRBD1 for D (6 bases). CDR3 loop: CASSDRSWGRGESYTF. CDR3 in DNA: TGTGCCAGCAGTGACCGTTCCTGGGGGCGAGGTGAAAGCTACACCTTC.